A selection of T cell receptor beta chains follows, all from one sample in a study of blood T cell repertoires in COVID-19. Using immunoSEQ multiplex PCR, the repertoire was profiled, and TCRdb retains in-frame clones only, with some absent. In the table there are some 340,000 clones, 85% to 95% of which are singletons. Material for sequencing was PBMCs or T cells enriched from blood (not recorded which). The receptors come from a young woman who had been exposed to COVID-19. Both conserved end residues are part of each CDR3. A D gene is named only where the DNA matches it firmly. For some rows the clone size is stated as once, few or many, or as a class when expanded; others skip it.

clone_size: -
v_call: TRBV5-1
d_call: TRBD1
j_call: TRBJ1-2
cdr3_nt: TGCGCCAGCAGCCCGGGACAGGATAACTATGGCTACACCTTC
cdr3_aa: CASSPGQDNYGYTF

clone_size: once
v_call: TRBV27
d_call: TRBD2
j_call: TRBJ2-5
cdr3_nt: TGTGCCAGCAGTTTATTAGGACTAGCAGAGACCCAGTACTTC
cdr3_aa: CASSLLGLAETQYF

clone_size: once
v_call: TRBV13
d_call: -
j_call: TRBJ1-1
cdr3_nt: TGTGCCAGCAGCTTAGGCGGAACAGGCAGGAACACTGAAGCTTTCTTT
cdr3_aa: CASSLGGTGRNTEAFF

clone_size: -
v_call: TRBV3-1/TRBV3-2
d_call: -
j_call: TRBJ1-2
cdr3_nt: TGTGCCAGCAGCACAACGACAGGTGCGGCAGGCTACACCTTC
cdr3_aa: CASSTTTGAAGYTF

clone_size: -
v_call: TRBV7-3
d_call: TRBD2
j_call: TRBJ2-3
cdr3_nt: TGTGCCAGCAGCTCGAAAAACGCTAGCGGGGGGGCTCATTCGCGGTCACATACGCAGTATTTT
cdr3_aa: CASSSKNASGGAHSRSHTQYF

clone_size: -
v_call: TRBV4-1
d_call: -
j_call: TRBJ1-6
cdr3_nt: TGCGCCAGCAGCCCTTCGCGACGGACAGTAGAATCACCCCTCCACTTT
cdr3_aa: CASSPSRRTVESPLHF

clone_size: -
v_call: TRBV6-2/TRBV6-3
d_call: TRBD2
j_call: TRBJ2-2
cdr3_nt: TGTGCCAGCAGCGACGTATTAGCGGGGGCCTCGAACACCGGGGAGCTGTTTTTT
cdr3_aa: CASSDVLAGASNTGELFF

clone_size: -
v_call: TRBV12-3/TRBV12-4
d_call: -
j_call: TRBJ2-7
cdr3_nt: TGTGCCAGCAGTTCCAGGGGAGCCTACGAGCAGTACTTC
cdr3_aa: CASSSRGAYEQYF

clone_size: -
v_call: TRBV24-1
d_call: TRBD2
j_call: TRBJ2-2
cdr3_nt: TGTGCCACCAGTGACCCCCTAGCGGGGGCAAACACCGGGGAGCTGTTTTTT
cdr3_aa: CATSDPLAGANTGELFF

clone_size: -
v_call: TRBV5-1
d_call: TRBD1
j_call: TRBJ1-6
cdr3_nt: TGCGCCAGCAGCCGGGGACAGGGACTTAATTCACCCCTCCACTTT
cdr3_aa: CASSRGQGLNSPLHF

clone_size: -
v_call: TRBV5-1
d_call: -
j_call: TRBJ1-6
cdr3_nt: TGCGCCAGCAAGGAGGAAAAGGGCTCACCCCTCCACTTT
cdr3_aa: CASKEEKGSPLHF

clone_size: -
v_call: TRBV30
d_call: TRBD2
j_call: TRBJ2-7
cdr3_nt: TGTGCCTGGAGTGTTGGGGCCGGGGGGTCGCGGGAGCAGTACTTC
cdr3_aa: CAWSVGAGGSREQYF